Each of the 8 T cell receptor beta chains below was sequenced from the same sample in a study of T cells in Graves' hyperthyroidism and ophthalmopathy. Amplified TCR beta CDR3 regions derived from RNA transcripts. Using the HTBI primer set, a first-round RT-PCR was run on the TCR CDR3. TCRdb re-derived calls from the multiplex PCR reads in MiXCR, one entry per CDR3 protein. Among a few hundred thousand distinct CDR3 sequences listed, approximately 49% were seen once. The sequencing sample was made of peripheral blood or thyroid tissue (not recorded which). The source is an adult woman with Graves' disease, either hyperthyroidism or ophthalmopathy (not recorded which).

The J gene is TRBJ2-6, the V gene TRBV20-1; D gene ambiguous. The CDR3 spans 11 residues. V was pared by 6 bases and J by 13 bases, with 13 bases between. The germline gives CDR1 DFQATT, CDR2 SNEGSKA (reference sequence). The CDR3 region is CSAPLPHVLTF. As DNA, the CDR3 is TGCAGTGCACCCCTACCCCATGTCCTGACTTTC.

This rearrangement joins TRBV29-1 to TRBJ2-2; 8 bases line up with TRBD1. J gave up 4 bases and V 7 bases, and 14 bases lay outside the gene matches. This CDR3 comprises 16 residues. Germline loops: CDR1 SQVTM, CDR2 ANQGSEA. CDR3 nucleotides: TGCAGCGCTTGGCTCGGACAGGGATCGAGCACCGGGGAGCTGTTTTTT. This translates into CSAWLGQGSSTGELFF.

This clonotype appeared a single time. No conserved phenylalanine or tryptophan ends this CDR3, so it is likely a read error. The chain has TRBV19 and TRBJ2-7; D is unclear. The V end was cut by 5 bases, the J end by 3 bases, with 17 bases between. This CDR3 has 15 residues. Germline assignment: CDR1 LNHDA and CDR2 SQIVND (reference sequence). The CDR3 DNA reads TGTGCCAGTAGTTTCGGTGGTTATAGCAACTACGAGCAGTACTCC. This translates into CASSFGGYSNYEQYS.

This clonotype was seen at least ten times. The chain joins TRBV11-2 to TRBJ1-6, with 7 bases that match TRBD1. The germline gives CDR1 SGHAT, CDR2 FQNNGV. The CDR3 covers 15 residues. The J segment lost 7 bases and the V segment lost 4 bases, leaving 7 bases of the junction unmatched. CDR3: CASSSPPGQNSPLHF. CDR3 sequence (DNA): TGTGCCAGCAGCTCACCGCCGGGACAGAATTCACCCCTCCACTTT.

The chain links TRBV7-8 to TRBJ2-7; 9 nucleotides match TRBD2. CDR1 is SGHVS, CDR2 FQNEAQ, per germline. V dropped 7 bases and J dropped 4; count of bases not matched to a gene: 23. This CDR3 has 19 residues. The CDR3 sequence is CASTAQGGDDLAGLYEQYF. In nucleotides, the CDR3 is TGTGCCAGCACCGCCCAGGGAGGCGATGACCTAGCGGGGTTATACGAGCAGTACTTC.

This clonotype has more than one count but fewer than ten. V gene TRBV2 combines with J gene TRBJ1-1; no reliable D call. The CDR3 length is 14 residues. Trimming stripped 6 bases from V and 1 base from J, with 12 bases between. CDR1 is SNHLY and CDR2 is FYNNEI in the germline V gene. CDR3 loop: CASSPEATNTEAFF. Here the CDR3 DNA reads TGTGCCAGCAGCCCCGAGGCCACGAACACTGAAGCTTTCTTT.

V and J are TRBV15 and TRBJ1-2; D remains ambiguous. Germline CDR1 and CDR2: LNHNV and YYDKDF (reference sequence). Between the trimmed V and J ends, which lost 0 bases and 5 bases, there was a span of 10 bases. This CDR3 comprises 14 residues. The CDR3 loop reads CATSRDQQAYGYTF. The CDR3 DNA follows: TGTGCCACCAGCAGAGATCAACAAGCATATGGCTACACCTTC.

This clonotype has only a few counts. The V call is TRBV27, the J call TRBJ1-1; D is ambiguous. The germline V gene encodes CDR1 MNHEY and CDR2 SMNVEV (reference sequence). V lost 5 bases, J lost 1 base, and 8 bases lay in between. The length of the CDR3 is 13 residues. This CDR3 is CASSQQKNTEAFF. In DNA form, the CDR3 reads TGTGCCAGCAGTCAACAGAAGAACACTGAAGCTTTCTTT.